This T cell receptor (beta chain) comes out of a study of T-cell reconstitution after alpha-beta-depleted transplantation in children. Using unique molecular identifiers, the investigators prepared the TCRbeta library. Each CDR3 protein gets one entry after TCRdb re-called the PCR reads with MiXCR. Here the sample spans 150,000 to 200,000 distinct CDR3 sequences, 6.3% being singletons. The sequence was obtained from a girl younger than two with combined immunodeficiency, due to receive a stem cell transplant. The material sequenced was PBMCs, taken before TCRalphabeta/CD19-depleted stem cell transplant.

CDR3 bases: TGTGCCAGCAGCGGGCGGGGGAATGCCGGGGAGCTGTTTTTT. Amino acids: CASSGRGNAGELFF. This rearrangement joins TRBV7-9 to TRBJ2-2, with TRBD2 matching over 7 bases. The trim removed 5 bases at V and 6 bases at J, leaving 6 bases unmatched. Germline-derived CDR1 and CDR2 are SEHNR and FQNEAQ (reference sequence). CDR3 length: 14 residues.